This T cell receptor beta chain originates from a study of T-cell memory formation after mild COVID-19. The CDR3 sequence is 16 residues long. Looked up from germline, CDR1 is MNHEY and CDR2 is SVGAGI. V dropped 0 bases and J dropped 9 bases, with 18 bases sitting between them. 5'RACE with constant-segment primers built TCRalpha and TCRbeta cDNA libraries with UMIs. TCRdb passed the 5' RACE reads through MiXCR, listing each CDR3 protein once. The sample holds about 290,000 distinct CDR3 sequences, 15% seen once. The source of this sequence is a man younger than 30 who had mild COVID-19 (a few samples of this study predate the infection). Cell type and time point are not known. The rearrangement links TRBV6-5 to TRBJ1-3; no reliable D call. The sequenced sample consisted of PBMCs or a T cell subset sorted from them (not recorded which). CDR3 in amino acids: CASSYSLYDTPSTIYF. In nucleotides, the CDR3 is TGTGCCAGCAGTTACTCGCTTTATGACACCCCAAGCACCATATATTTT.